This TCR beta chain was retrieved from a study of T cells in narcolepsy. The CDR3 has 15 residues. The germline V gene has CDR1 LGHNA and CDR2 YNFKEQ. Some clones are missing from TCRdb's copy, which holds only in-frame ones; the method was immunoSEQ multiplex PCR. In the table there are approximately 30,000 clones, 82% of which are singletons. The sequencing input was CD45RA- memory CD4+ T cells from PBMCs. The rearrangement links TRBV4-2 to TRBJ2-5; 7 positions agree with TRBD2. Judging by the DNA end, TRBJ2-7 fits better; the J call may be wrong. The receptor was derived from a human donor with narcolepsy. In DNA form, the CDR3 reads TGTGCCAGCAGCCAAGAGGGGACTACTGCCTACGAGCAGTACTTC. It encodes CASSQEGTTAYEQYF.